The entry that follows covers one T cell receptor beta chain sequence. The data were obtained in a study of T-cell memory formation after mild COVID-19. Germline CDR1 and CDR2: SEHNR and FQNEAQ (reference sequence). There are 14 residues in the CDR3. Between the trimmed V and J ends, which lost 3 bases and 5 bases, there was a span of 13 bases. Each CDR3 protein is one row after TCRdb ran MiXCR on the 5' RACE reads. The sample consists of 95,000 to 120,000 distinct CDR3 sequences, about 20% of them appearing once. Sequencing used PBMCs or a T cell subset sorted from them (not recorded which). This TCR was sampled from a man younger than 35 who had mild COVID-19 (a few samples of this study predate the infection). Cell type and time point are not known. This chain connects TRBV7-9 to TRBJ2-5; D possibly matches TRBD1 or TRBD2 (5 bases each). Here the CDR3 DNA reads TGTGCCAGCAGCTTTGTATCGGGGCGGGAGACCCAGTACTTC. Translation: CASSFVSGRETQYF.